The TCR beta chain under discussion was sequenced for a study of Ad26.COV2.S vaccination and SARS-CoV-2 variants. Stated treatment: some 20 received Ad26.COV2.S at low or high dose, single or two shots; roughly five received placebo; per-sample allocation not given. Samples came from day 63 after the first vaccine or placebo injection. Deletions cut 5 bases from V and 5 bases from J, with 15 bases between. The CDR3 has 14 residues. In germline, CDR1 is MNHEY, CDR2 SVGAGI. Generated by immunoSEQ multiplex PCR, the TCRdb table keeps only in-frame clones and is missing some. The sample holds about 420,000 clones, roughly 90% seen once.

This TCR derives from a person aged 18-65 years who received the Ad26.COV2.S COVID-19 vaccine or a placebo. The gene calls are TRBV6-5 and TRBJ1-1; TRBD1 is a possible D gene (6 bases). This specimen was peripheral blood, taken in a trial of Ad26.COV2.S vaccine versus placebo. The CDR3 reads CASSLQGGVTEAFF. In nucleotides, the CDR3 is TGTGCCAGCAGTCTACAGGGCGGGGTAACTGAAGCTTTCTTT.